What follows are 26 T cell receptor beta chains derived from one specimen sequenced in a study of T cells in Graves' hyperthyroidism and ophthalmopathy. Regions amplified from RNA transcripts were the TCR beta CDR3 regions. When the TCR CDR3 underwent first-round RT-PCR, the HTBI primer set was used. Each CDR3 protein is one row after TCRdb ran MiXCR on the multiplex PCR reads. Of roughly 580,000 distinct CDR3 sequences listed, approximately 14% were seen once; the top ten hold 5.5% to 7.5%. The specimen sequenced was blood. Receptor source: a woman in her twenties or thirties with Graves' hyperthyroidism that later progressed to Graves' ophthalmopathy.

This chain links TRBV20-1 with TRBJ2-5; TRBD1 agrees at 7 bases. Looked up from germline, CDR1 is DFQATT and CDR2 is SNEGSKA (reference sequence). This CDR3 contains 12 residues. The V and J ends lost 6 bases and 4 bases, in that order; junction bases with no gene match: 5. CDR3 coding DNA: TGCAGTGCCCCTAAGGGGGCAGAGACCCAGTACTTC. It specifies CSAPKGAETQYF.

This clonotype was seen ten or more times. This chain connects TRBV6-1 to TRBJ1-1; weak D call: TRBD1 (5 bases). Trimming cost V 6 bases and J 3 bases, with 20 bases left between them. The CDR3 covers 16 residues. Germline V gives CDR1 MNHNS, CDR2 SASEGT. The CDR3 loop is CASSPLGPGGDTEAFF. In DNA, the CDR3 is TGTGCCAGCAGCCCCCTCGGGCCGGGGGGAGACACTGAAGCTTTCTTT.

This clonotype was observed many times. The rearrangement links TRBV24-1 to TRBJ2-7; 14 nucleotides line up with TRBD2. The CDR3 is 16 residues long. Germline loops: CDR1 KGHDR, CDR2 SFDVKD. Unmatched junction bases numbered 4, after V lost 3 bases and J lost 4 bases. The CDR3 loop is CATSDGGTSGSYEQYF. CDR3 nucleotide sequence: TGTGCCACCAGTGATGGTGGGACTAGCGGGAGTTACGAGCAGTACTTC.

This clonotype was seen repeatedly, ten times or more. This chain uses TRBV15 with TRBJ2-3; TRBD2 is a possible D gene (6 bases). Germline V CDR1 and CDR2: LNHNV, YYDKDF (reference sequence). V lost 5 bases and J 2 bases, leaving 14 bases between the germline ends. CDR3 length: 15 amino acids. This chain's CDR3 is CATSGGGSITDTQYF. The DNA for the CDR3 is TGTGCCACCAGCGGCGGAGGGAGCATCACAGATACGCAGTATTTT.

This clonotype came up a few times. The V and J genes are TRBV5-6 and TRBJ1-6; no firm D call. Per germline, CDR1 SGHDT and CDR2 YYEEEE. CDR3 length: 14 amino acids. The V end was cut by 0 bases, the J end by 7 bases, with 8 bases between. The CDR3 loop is CASSLEQKNSPLHF. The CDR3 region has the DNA TGTGCCAGCAGCTTGGAACAGAAAAATTCACCCCTCCACTTT.

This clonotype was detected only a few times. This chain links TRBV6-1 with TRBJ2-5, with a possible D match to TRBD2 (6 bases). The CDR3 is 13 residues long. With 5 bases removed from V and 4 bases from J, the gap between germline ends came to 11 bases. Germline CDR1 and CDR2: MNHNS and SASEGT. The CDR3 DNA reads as TGTGCCAGCAGTAGACTAGTCGGAGAGACCCAGTACTTC. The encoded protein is CASSRLVGETQYF.

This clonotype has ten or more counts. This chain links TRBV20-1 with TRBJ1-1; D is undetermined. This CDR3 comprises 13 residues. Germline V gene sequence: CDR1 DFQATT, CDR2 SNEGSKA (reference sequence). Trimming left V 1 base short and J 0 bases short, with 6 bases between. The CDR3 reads CSARVQLNTEAFF. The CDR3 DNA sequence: TGCAGTGCTAGAGTTCAGTTGAACACTGAAGCTTTCTTT.

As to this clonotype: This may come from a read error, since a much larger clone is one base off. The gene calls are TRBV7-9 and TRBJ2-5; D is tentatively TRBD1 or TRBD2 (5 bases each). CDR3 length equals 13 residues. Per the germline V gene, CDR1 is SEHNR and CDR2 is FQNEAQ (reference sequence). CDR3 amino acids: CASSSGPVETQHF. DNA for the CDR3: TGTGCCAGCAGCTCGGGACCTGTGGAGACCCAGCACTTC.

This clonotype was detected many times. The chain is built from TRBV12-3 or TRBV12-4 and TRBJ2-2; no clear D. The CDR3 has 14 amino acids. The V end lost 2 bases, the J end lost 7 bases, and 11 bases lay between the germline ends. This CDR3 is CASSLIGAGGELFF. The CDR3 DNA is TGTGCCAGCAGTTTAATCGGAGCTGGCGGGGAGCTGTTTTTT.

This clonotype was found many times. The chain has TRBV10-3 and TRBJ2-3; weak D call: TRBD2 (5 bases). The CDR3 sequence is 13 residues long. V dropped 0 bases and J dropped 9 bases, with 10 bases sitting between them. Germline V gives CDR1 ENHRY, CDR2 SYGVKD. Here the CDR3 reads CAISESRDSTQYF. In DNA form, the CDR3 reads TGTGCCATCAGTGAGTCCCGGGATTCCACGCAGTATTTT.

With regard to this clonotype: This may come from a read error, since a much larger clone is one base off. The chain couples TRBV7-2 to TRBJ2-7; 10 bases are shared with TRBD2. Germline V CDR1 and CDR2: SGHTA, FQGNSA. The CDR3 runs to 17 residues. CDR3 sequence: CASSLHSASGSSFEQYF. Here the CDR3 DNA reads TGTGCCAGCAGCCTCCATTCCGCTAGCGGGAGCTCCTTCGAGCAGTACTTC.

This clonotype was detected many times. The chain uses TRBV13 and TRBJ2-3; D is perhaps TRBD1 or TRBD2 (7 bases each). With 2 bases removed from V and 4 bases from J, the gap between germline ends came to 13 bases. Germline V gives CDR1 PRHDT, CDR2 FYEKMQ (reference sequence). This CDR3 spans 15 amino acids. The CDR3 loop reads CASSLRSGTADTQYF. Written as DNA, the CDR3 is TGTGCCAGCAGCTTAAGGAGCGGGACAGCAGATACGCAGTATTTT.

The CDR3 DNA is TGTGCCACCTACCGGGACAGGGGTCCCGGGGAGCTGTTTTTT. It is translated as CATYRDRGPGELFF. V and J are TRBV24-1 and TRBJ2-2; 10 bases map to TRBD1. Germline CDR1 is KGHDR and CDR2 is SFDVKD. With 9 bases clipped from V and 6 bases from J, the junction kept 6 bases outside the gene matches. The CDR3 consists of 14 residues.

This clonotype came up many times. The CDR3 region has the DNA TGCAGTGCGGCGGGACTAGCGGGAAAGGAGACCCAGTACTTC. Translated: CSAAGLAGKETQYF. The V and J genes are TRBV20-1 and TRBJ2-5; 13 bases line up with TRBD2. Germline V gene data show CDR1 as DFQATT and CDR2 as SNEGSKA (reference sequence). Trimming at V came to 6 bases and at J to 5 bases, leaving 6 bases not matched to a gene. The CDR3 totals 14 residues.

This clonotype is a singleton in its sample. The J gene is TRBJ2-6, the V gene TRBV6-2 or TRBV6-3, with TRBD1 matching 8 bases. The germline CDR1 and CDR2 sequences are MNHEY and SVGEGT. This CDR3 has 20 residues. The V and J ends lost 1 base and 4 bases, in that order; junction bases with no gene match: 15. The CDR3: CASSYLLDGTGSLGANVLTF. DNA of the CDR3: TGTGCCAGCAGTTACTTACTAGACGGGACAGGATCCCTCGGGGCCAACGTCCTGACTTTC.

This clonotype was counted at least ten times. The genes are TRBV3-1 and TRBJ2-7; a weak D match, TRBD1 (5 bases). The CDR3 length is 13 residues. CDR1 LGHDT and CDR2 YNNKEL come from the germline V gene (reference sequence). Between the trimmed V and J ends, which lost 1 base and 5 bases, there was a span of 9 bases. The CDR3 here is CASSQGQGDEQYF. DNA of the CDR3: TGTGCCAGCAGCCAAGGGCAGGGTGACGAGCAGTACTTC.

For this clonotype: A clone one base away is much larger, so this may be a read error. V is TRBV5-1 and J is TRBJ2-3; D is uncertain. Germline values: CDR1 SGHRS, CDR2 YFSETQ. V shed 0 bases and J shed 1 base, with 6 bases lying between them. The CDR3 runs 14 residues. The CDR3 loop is CASSLGGCTDTQYF. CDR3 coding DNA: TGCGCCAGCAGCTTGGGTGGCTGCACAGATACGCAGTATTTT.

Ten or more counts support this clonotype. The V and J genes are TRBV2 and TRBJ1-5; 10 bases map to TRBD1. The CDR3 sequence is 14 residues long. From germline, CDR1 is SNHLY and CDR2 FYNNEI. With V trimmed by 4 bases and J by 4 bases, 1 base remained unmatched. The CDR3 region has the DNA TGTGCCAGCAGTGGGGGACAGGGGAATCAGCCCCAGCATTTT. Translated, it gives CASSGGQGNQPQHF.

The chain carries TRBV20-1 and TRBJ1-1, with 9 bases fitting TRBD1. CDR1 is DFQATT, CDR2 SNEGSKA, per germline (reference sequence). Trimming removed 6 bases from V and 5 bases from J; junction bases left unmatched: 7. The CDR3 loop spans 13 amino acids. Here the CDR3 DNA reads TGCAGTGCGCTACAGGGGGCGAGGACTGAAGCTTTCTTT. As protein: CSALQGARTEAFF.

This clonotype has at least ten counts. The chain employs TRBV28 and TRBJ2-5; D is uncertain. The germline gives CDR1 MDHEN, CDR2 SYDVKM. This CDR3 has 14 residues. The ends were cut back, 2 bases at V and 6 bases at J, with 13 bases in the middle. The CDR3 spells CASSLPDVVKTQYF. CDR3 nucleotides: TGTGCCAGCAGTTTACCTGACGTAGTGAAGACCCAGTACTTC.

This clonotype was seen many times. CDR3 loop: CASRKDRATNQPQHF. CDR3 nucleotide sequence: TGTGCCAGCAGAAAGGACAGGGCAACAAATCAGCCCCAGCATTTT. The V gene is TRBV7-2, the J gene TRBJ1-5; 8 positions match TRBD1. J gave up 4 bases and V 6 bases, and 8 bases lay outside the gene matches. There are 15 residues in the CDR3. Germline V gene sequence: CDR1 SGHTA, CDR2 FQGNSA.

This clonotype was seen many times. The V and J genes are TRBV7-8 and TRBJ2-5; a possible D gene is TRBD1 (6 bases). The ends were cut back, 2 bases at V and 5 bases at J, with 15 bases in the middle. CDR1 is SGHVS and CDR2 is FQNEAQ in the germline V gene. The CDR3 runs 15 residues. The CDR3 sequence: CASSLREGVGETQYF. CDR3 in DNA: TGTGCCAGCAGCTTACGTGAGGGGGTCGGGGAGACCCAGTACTTC.

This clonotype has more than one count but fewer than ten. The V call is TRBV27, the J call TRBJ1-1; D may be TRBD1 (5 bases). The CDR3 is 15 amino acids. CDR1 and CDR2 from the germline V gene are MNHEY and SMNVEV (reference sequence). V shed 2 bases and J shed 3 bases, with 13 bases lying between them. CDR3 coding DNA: TGTGCCAGCAGTTTACAGGGTGGTGCGGACACTGAAGCTTTCTTT. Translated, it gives CASSLQGGADTEAFF.

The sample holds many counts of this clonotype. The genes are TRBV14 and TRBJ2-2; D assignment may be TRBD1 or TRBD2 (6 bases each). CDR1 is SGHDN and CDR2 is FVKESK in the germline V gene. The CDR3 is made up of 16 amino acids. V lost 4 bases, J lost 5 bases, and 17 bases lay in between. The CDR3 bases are TGTGCCAGCAGCCTCCGTACGGGGGCGCAGACCGGGGAGCTGTTTTTT. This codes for CASSLRTGAQTGELFF.

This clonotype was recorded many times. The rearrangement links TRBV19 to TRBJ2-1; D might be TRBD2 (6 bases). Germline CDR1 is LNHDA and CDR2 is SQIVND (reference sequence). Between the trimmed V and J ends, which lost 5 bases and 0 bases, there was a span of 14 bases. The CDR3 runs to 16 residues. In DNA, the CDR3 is TGTGCCAGTAGTTACCTAGCGCAGAGCTCCTACAATGAGCAGTTCTTC. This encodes CASSYLAQSSYNEQFF. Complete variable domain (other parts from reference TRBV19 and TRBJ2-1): DGGITQSPKYLFRKEGQNVTLSCEQNLNHDAMYWYRQDPGQGLRLIYYSQIVNDFQKGDIAEGYSVSREKKESFPLTVTSAQKNPTAFYLCASSYLAQSSYNEQFFGPGTRLTVL.

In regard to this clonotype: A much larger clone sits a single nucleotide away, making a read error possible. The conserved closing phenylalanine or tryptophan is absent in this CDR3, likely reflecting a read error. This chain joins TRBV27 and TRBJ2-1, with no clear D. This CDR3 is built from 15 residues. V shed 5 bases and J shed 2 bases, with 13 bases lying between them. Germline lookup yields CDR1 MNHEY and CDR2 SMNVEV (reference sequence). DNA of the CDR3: TGTGCCAGCAGTCTGCGAGCGAGTACCTACAATGAGCAGTTCTCC. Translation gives CASSLRASTYNEQFS.